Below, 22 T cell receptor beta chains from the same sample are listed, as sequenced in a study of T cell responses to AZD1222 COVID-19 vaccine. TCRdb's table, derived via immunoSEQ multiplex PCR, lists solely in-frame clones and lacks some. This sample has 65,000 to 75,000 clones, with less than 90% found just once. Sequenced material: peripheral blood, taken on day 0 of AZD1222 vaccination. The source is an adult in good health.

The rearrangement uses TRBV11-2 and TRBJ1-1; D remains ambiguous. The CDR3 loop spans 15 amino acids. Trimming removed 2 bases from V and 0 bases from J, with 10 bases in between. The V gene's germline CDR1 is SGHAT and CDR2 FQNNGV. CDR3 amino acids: CASSLSGTLNTEAFF. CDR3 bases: TGTGCCAGCAGCTTATCTGGCACCTTGAACACTGAAGCTTTCTTT. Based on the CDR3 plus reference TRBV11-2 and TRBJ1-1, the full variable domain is EAGVAQSPRYKIIEKRQSVAFWCNPISGHATLYWYQQILGQGPKLLIQFQNNGVVDDSQLPKDRFSAERLKGVDSTLKIQPAKLEDSAVYLCASSLSGTLNTEAFFGQGTRLTVV.

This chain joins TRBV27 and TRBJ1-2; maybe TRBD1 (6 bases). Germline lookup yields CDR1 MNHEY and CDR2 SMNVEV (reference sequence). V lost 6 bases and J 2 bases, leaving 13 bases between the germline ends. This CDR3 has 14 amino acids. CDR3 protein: CASRSTGFNYGYTF. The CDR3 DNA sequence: TGTGCCAGCAGATCGACAGGTTTCAACTATGGCTACACCTTC.

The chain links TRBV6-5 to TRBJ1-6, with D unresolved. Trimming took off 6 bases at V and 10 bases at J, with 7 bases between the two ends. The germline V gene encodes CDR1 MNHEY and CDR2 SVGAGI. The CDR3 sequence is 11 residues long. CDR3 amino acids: CASRSKSPLHF. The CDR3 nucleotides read TGTGCCAGCAGATCGAAATCACCCCTCCACTTT.

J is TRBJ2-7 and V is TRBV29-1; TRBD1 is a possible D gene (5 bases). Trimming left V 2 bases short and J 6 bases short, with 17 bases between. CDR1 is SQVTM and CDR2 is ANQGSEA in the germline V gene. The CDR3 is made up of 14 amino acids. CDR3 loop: CSVESQSGLIEQYF. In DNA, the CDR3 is TGCAGCGTTGAATCACAGTCAGGGCTCATCGAGCAGTACTTC.

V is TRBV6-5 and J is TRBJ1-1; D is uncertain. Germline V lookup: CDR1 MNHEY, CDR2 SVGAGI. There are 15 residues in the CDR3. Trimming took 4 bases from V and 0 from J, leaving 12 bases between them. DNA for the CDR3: TGTGCCAGCAGTTCAAGACGGATCATGAACACTGAAGCTTTCTTT. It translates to CASSSRRIMNTEAFF.

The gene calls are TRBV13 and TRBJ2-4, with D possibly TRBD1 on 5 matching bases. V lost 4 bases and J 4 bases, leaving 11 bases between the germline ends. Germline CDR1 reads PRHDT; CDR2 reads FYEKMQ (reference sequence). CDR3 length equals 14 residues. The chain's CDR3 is CASSSQGNKNIQYF. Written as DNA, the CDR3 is TGTGCCAGCAGCTCGCAGGGAAATAAAAACATTCAGTACTTC.

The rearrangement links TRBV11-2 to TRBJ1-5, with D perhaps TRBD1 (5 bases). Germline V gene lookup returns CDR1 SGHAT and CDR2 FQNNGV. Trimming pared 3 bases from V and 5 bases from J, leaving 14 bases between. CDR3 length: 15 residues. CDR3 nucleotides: TGTGCCAGCAGCTTGGTCGGGACGAGAGATCAGCCCCAGCATTTT. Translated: CASSLVGTRDQPQHF.

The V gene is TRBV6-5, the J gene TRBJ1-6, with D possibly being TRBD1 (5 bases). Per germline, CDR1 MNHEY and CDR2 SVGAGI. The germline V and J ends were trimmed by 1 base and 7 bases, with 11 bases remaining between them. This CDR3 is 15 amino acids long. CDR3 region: CASSYWTQLNSPLHF. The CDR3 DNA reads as TGTGCCAGCAGTTACTGGACACAACTAAATTCACCCCTCCACTTT.

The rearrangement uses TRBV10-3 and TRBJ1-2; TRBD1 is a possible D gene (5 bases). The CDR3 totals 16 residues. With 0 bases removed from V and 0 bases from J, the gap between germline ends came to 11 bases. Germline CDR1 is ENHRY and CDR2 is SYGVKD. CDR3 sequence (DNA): TGTGCCATCAGTGAGTCTTTACAGGATACTAACTATGGCTACACCTTC. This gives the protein CAISESLQDTNYGYTF.

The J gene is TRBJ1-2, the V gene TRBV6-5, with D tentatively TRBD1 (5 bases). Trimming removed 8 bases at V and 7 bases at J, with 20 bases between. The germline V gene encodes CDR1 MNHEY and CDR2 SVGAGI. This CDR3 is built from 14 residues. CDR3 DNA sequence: TGTGCCAGCCGCCCCCACCTGGGAGACAGTGGCTACACCTTC. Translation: CASRPHLGDSGYTF.

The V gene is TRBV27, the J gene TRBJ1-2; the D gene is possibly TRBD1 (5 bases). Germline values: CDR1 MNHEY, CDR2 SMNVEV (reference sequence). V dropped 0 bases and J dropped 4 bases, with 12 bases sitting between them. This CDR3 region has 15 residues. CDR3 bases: TGTGCCAGCAGTTTATCGGCAGGGCTGGGCTATGGCTACACCTTC. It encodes CASSLSAGLGYGYTF.

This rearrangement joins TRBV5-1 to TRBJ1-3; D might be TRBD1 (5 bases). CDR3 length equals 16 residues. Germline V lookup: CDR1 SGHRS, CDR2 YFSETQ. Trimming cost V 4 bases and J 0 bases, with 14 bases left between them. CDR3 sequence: CASSPTGGNSGNTIYF. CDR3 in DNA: TGCGCCAGCAGCCCCACGGGGGGGAACTCTGGAAACACCATATATTTT.

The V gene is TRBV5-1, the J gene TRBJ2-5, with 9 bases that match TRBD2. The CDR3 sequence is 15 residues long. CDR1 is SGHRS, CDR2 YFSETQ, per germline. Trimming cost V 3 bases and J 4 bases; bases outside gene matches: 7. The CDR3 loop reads CASSWSGGRGETQYF. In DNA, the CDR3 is TGCGCCAGCAGCTGGAGCGGGGGGCGCGGAGAGACCCAGTACTTC.

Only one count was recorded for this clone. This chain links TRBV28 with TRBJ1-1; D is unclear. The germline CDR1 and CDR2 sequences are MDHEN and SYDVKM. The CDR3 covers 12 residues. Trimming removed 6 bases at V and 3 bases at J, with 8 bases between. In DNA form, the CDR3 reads TGTGCCAGCAGCCTGTCGTACACTGAAGCTTTCTTT. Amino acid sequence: CASSLSYTEAFF.

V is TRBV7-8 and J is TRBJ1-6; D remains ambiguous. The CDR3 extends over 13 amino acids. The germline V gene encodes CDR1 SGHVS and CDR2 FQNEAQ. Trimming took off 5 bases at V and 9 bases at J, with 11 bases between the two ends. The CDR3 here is CASSPPAFSPLHF. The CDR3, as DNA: TGTGCCAGCAGCCCCCCCGCCTTTTCACCCCTCCACTTT.

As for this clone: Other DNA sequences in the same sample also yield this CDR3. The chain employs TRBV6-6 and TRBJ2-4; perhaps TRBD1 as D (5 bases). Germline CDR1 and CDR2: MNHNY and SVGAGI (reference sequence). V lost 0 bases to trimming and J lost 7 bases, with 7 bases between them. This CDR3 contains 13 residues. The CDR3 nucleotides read TGTGCCAGCAGTTACTCGTCAGGGAACATTCAGTACTTC. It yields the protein CASSYSSGNIQYF.

The DNA for the CDR3 is TGCGCCAGCAGCCAAGATGCCCCGGCCCTTAGCAATCAGCCCCAGCATTTT. It is translated as CASSQDAPALSNQPQHF. The J gene is TRBJ1-5, the V gene TRBV4-1; the D is unclear. CDR1 and CDR2 (germline): MGHRA, YSYEKL. The CDR3 spans 17 residues. V shed 0 bases and J shed 0 bases, with 12 bases lying between them.

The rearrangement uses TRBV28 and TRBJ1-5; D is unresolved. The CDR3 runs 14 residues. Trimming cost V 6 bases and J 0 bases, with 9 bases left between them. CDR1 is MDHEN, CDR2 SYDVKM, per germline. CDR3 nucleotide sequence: TGTGCCAGCAGCCACCCCCTTAGCAATCAGCCCCAGCATTTT. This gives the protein CASSHPLSNQPQHF.

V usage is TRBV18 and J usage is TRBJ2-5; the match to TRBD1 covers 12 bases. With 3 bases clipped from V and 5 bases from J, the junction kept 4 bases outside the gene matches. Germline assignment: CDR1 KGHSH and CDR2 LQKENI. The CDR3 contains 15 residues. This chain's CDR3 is CASSPGTGGRETQYF. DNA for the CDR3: TGTGCCAGCTCACCCGGGACAGGGGGCCGGGAGACCCAGTACTTC. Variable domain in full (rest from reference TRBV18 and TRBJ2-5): NAGVMQNPRHLVRRRGQEARLRCSPMKGHSHVYWYRQLPEEGLKFMVYLQKENIIDESGMPKERFSAEFPKEGPSILRIQQVVRGDSAAYFCASSPGTGGRETQYFGPGTRLLVL.

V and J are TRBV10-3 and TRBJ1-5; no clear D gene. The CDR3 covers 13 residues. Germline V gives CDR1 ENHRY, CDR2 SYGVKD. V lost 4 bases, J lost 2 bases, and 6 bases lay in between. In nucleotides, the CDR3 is TGTGCCATCAGTGTGGCGGGCAATCAGCCCCAGCATTTT. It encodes CAISVAGNQPQHF.

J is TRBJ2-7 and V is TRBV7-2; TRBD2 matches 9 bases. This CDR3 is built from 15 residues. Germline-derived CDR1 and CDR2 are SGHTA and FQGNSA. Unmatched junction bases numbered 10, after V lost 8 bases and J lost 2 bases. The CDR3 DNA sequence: TGTGCCAGCCAAGGAGAAGGCGGGAGGGCCTACGAGCAGTACTTC. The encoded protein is CASQGEGGRAYEQYF.

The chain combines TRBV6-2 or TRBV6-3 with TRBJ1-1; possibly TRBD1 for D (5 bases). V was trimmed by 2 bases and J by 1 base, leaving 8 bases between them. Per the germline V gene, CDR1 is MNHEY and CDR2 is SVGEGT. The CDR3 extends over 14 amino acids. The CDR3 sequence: CASSYPTENTEAFF. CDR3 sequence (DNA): TGTGCCAGCAGTTACCCGACAGAGAACACTGAAGCTTTCTTT.